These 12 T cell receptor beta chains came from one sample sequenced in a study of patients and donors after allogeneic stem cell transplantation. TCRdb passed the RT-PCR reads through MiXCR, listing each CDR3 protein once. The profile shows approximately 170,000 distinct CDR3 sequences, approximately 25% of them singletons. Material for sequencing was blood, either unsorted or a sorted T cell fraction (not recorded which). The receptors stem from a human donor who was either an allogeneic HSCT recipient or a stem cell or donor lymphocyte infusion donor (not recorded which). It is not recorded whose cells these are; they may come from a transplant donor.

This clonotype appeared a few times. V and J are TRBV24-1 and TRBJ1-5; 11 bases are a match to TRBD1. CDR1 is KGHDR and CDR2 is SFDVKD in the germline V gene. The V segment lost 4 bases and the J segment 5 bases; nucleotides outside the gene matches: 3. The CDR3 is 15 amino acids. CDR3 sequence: CATSEGTGGHQPQHF. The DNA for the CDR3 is TGTGCCACCAGTGAAGGGACAGGGGGTCATCAGCCCCAGCATTTT.

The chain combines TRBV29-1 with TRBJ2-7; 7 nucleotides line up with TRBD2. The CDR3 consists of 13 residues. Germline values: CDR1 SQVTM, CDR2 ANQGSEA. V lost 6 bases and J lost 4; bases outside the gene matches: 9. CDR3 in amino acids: CSVGGRAIYEQYF. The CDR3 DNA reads TGCAGCGTCGGAGGGAGGGCAATATACGAGCAGTACTTC.

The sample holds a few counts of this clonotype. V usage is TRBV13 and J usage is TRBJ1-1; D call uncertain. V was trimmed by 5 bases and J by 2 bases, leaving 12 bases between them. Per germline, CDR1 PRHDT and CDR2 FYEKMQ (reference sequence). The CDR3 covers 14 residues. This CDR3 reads CASSDFGENTEAFF. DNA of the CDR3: TGTGCCAGCAGCGACTTTGGCGAAAACACTGAAGCTTTCTTT.

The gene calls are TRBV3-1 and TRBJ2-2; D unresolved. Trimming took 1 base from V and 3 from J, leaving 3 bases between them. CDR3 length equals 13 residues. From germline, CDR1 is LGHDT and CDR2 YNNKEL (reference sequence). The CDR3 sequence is CASSQADTGELFF. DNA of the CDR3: TGTGCCAGCAGCCAAGCGGACACCGGGGAGCTGTTTTTT. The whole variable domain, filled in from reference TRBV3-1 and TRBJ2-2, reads DTAVSQTPKYLVTQMGNDKSIKCEQNLGHDTMYWYKQDSKKFLKIMFSYNNKELIINETVPNRFSPKSPDKAHLNLHINSLELGDSAVYFCASSQADTGELFFGEGSRLTVL.

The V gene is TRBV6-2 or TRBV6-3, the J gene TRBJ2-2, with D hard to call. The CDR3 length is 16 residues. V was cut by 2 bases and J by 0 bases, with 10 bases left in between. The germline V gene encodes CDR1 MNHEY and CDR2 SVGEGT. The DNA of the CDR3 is TGTGCCAGCAGTTACGTAGCATATACGAACACCGGGGAGCTGTTTTTT. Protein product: CASSYVAYTNTGELFF.

The CDR3 DNA follows: TGCGCCAGCAGCCACTTACTAGCGGGGGGAAACAATGAGCAGTTCTTC. Protein: CASSHLLAGGNNEQFF. The V gene is TRBV4-1, the J gene TRBJ2-1; 12 bases align to TRBD2. J lost 5 bases, V lost 3 bases, and 5 bases had no gene match. CDR1 is MGHRA, CDR2 YSYEKL, per germline. This CDR3 is 16 amino acids long.

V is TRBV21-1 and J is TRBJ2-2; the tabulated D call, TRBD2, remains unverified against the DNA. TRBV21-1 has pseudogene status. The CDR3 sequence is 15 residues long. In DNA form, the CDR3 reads TGTGCCATCGGGACTAGCGGGAGTTATACCGGGGAGCTGTTTTTT. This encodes CAIGTSGSYTGELFF.

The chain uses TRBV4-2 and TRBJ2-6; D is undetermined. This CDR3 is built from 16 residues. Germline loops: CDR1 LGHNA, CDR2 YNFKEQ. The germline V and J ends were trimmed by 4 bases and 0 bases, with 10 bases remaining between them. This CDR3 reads CASSPGRLSGANVLTF. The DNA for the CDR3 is TGTGCCAGCAGCCCTGGACGTCTCTCTGGGGCCAACGTCCTGACTTTC.

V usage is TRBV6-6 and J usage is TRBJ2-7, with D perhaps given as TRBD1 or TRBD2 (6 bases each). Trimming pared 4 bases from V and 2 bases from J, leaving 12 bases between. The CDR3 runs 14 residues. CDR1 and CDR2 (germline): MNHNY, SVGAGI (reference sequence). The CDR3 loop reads CASSSPEGAYEQYF. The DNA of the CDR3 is TGTGCCAGCAGTTCACCGGAGGGGGCCTACGAGCAGTACTTC.

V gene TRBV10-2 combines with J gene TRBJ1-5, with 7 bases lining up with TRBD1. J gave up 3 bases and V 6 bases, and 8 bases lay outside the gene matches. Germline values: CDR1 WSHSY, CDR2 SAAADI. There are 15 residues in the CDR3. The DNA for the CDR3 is TGCGCCAGCAGAGCCGGGACAGATATCAATCAGCCCCAGCATTTT. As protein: CASRAGTDINQPQHF.

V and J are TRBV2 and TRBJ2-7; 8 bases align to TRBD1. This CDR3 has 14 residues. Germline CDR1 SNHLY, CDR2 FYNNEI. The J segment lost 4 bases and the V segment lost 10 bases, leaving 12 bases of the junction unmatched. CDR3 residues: CAIRKDRVGYEQYF. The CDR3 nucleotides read TGTGCCATCCGCAAGGACAGGGTGGGGTACGAGCAGTACTTC.

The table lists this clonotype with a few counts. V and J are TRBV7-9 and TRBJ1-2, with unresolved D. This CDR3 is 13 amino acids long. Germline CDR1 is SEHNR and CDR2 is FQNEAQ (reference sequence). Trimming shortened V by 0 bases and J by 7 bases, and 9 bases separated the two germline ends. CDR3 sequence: CASSLALVSGYTF. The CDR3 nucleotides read TGTGCCAGCAGCTTAGCGCTGGTGAGTGGCTACACCTTC.